The source of this T cell receptor (beta chain) is a study of CD8+ T cells in alopecia areata. Findings of the study overall: There were many expanded lesional clones persisting in scalp and blood during tofacitinib.

The treatment is: oral pan-JAK inhibitor, 5-10 mg twice daily. Peripheral blood and lesional scalp punch biopsies were taken from alopecia areata patients. The sorting of PBMCs gave CD4+ and CD8+ T cells. RNA extraction was followed by reverse transcription into cDNA, which acted as the sequencing template. The assay was immunoSEQ multiplex PCR, and TCRdb's table has in-frame clones only and misses some. The table includes 150,000 to 200,000 clones, 50% to 70% detected once. The germline gives CDR1 MNHNY, CDR2 SVGAGI (reference sequence). V gave up 6 bases and J gave up 2 bases, with 19 bases separating them. CDR3 length equals 16 residues. In the case of this clone: Its antigen is unknown.

This rearrangement joins TRBV6-6 to TRBJ1-1; tentative D call: TRBD1 (5 bases). This TCR derives from a human donor with alopecia areata. Source: CD4+ T cells sorted from blood, taken around week 50, from a patient treated with tofacitinib. The CDR3 protein is CASSPAGTKPNTEAFF. The CDR3 nucleotides read TGTGCCAGCAGCCCGGCGGGGACTAAACCCAACACTGAAGCTTTCTTT.